This TCR beta chain was sequenced for a study of beta chain features in type 1 diabetes. The whole isolated RNA underwent reverse transcription, so sequencing captured expressed TCRB transcripts. Using immunoSEQ multiplex PCR, the repertoire was profiled, and TCRdb retains in-frame clones only, with some absent. Of 35,000 to 45,000 clones detected, 64% appear once; the ten largest clones hold around 2%. With respect to this clone: What it recognizes is unknown.

It was via CD45RO/CCR7/CD25/CD127/CD95/CD27 that CD4+ naive, central memory, regulatory and stem cell-like memory cells were sorted. Study-wide findings and caveats: It was among patients, rather than healthy donors, that naive, central memory and Treg TCRB repertoires appeared more similar. Whether HLA type affects TCRB rearrangement stayed undetermined in the present work. Type 1 diabetes patients had VDJ junctions that carried fewer insertions and more deletions.

Germline V gene data show CDR1 as SGHVS and CDR2 as FNYEAQ. Trimming removed 2 bases at V and 6 bases at J, with 16 bases between. This CDR3 region has 16 residues. V is TRBV7-6 and J is TRBJ2-2; D is perhaps TRBD2 (5 bases). What was sequenced was Tregs from blood. The sequence was collected from a woman aged 30 to 39 in good health. CDR3 DNA: TGTGCCAGCAGCTTAACACTAGTTTCGGTCTCCGGGGAGCTGTTTTTT. This translates into CASSLTLVSVSGELFF.